This T cell receptor beta chain was identified during a study of cytomegalovirus exposure and HLA in healthy donors. Findings and limits, study-wide: No immune exposure information besides CMV serostatus was available.

This CDR3 comprises 17 residues. The germline CDR1 and CDR2 sequences are SGHAT and FQNNGV. V lost 2 bases to trimming and J lost 1 base, with 17 bases between them. Each donor's status was that of a healthy bone marrow donor. Donors were nominally healthy when sampled, though unrecorded immune exposures were likely. In regard to this clone: Its antigen is unknown.

Amplification used 60 Vbeta primers and 13 Jbeta primers. Assay: immunoSEQ multiplex PCR; the TCRdb copy retains only in-frame clones and omits some. This table has approximately 100,000 clones, approximately 80% appearing once. The sample comprised PBMCs. This clonotype originated in a female donor in good health and CMV-seropositive. This chain uses TRBV11-2 with TRBJ1-2; D remains ambiguous. DNA of the CDR3: TGTGCCAGCAGCTTAAGCGGTAGTGGACCGCTTAACTATGGCTACACCTTC. Its protein product is CASSLSGSGPLNYGYTF.